The sequence of this TCR beta chain was determined in a study of CD8 T cells in ankylosing spondylitis. Study-level results: Peripheral blood held disease-linked clones only at relatively low frequency, and these were CD8+. One TCR beta motif, made up of roughly eight highly homologous variants, appeared characteristic of ankylosing spondylitis blood. Matched synovial fluid from ankylosing spondylitis patients was reported to be enriched for disease-linked clones.

The trim removed 1 base at V and 6 bases at J, leaving 3 bases unmatched. Germline V CDR1 and CDR2: SGHTA, FQGNSA. This CDR3 has 15 residues. This clonotype showed up just a few times. Its antigen is unknown. Libraries of TCR beta came from quantitative 5'-RACE with molecular barcodes. MiXCR, applied by TCRdb to the 5' RACE reads, yields one record per CDR3 protein. This repertoire shows about 840,000 distinct CDR3 sequences, approximately 12% found once; its top ten account for under 0.6%. This chain uses TRBV7-2 with TRBJ1-6, with 7 bases identical to TRBD1. The clonotype originates from a male donor with ankylosing spondylitis. The sequencing input was blood, either unsorted or a sorted T cell fraction (not recorded which). This CDR3 is CASSLDRGSNSPLHF. In nucleotides, the CDR3 is TGTGCCAGCAGCTTAGACAGGGGCAGTAATTCACCCCTCCACTTT. Full variable domain (outside the CDR3, taken from reference TRBV7-2 and TRBJ1-6): GAGVSQSPSNKVTEKGKDVELRCDPISGHTALYWYRQSLGQGLEFLIYFQGNSAPDKSGLPSDRFSAERTGGSVSTLTIQRTQQEDSAVYLCASSLDRGSNSPLHFGNGTRLTVT.